In this sample, the clone carrying this TCR beta chain turned up a few times. Locally advanced or metastatic urothelial carcinoma was diagnosed in the patients. There were between 1 and 8 samples from each patient, taken pretreatment and on-treatment. In each PCR, synthetic TCR analog templates were spiked in. The data were produced by immunoSEQ multiplex PCR, yet TCRdb's version contains in-frame clones alone and is incomplete. The sample has just over 50,000 clones; roughly 80% are singletons. V was cut by 2 bases and J by 6 bases, with 11 bases left in between. The CDR3 consists of 13 residues. The V gene's germline CDR1 is ENHRY and CDR2 SYGVKD. The record originates from a study of PD-L1 blockade in urothelial cancer.

V gene TRBV10-3 combines with J gene TRBJ2-7, with D possibly TRBD1 on 5 matching bases. The receptor's source is a man between 70 and 80 years old with urothelial cancer. The source material was PBMCs, sampled around atezolizumab (anti-PD-L1) treatment. For the CDR3, the DNA is TGTGCCATCAGTGAGAGGACATCGGGCGAGCAGTACTTC. Its protein product is CAISERTSGEQYF.